The next 28 T cell receptor beta chains were all read from a single sample in a study of T cell repertoires in cytomegalovirus infection. MiXCR, run by TCRdb on the reads, gives a single entry per CDR3 protein. The data show 680,000 or so distinct CDR3 sequences, around a third seen once. Their antigen targets remain unknown. The specimen comprised cultured PBMCs, sampled from culture after CMV antigen stimulation. Receptor source: a human donor in good health (CMV status not recorded). Some clones in this sample may be carry-over from other donors' samples.

This clonotype showed up just a few times. V and J are TRBV7-2 and TRBJ2-2, with 7 bases matching TRBD1. Looked up from germline, CDR1 is SGHTA and CDR2 is FQGNSA. V was clipped by 5 bases and J by 4 bases; unmatched bases: 7. The CDR3 is 15 residues long. The CDR3 DNA follows: TGTGCCAGCAGCCAAAGGGGGCACGGCACCGGGGAGCTGTTTTTT. This translates into CASSQRGHGTGELFF.

The chain has TRBV29-1 and TRBJ2-1; TRBD1 aligns across 10 bases. V lost 3 bases to trimming and J lost 8 bases; unmatched junction nucleotides: 7. Germline lookup yields CDR1 SQVTM and CDR2 ANQGSEA. This CDR3 is 14 amino acids long. CDR3 region: CSVEPGQGSDEQFF. CDR3 nucleotide sequence: TGCAGCGTTGAGCCGGGACAGGGGAGCGATGAGCAGTTCTTC.

This clonotype appeared a few times. The V gene is TRBV5-4, the J gene TRBJ1-4; no clear D. The ends were cut back, 1 base at V and 4 bases at J, with 17 bases in the middle. The CDR3 is 17 amino acids. Germline-derived CDR1 and CDR2 are SGHNT and YYREEE (reference sequence). In DNA, the CDR3 is TGTGCCAGCAGCTTGCTCCACTCCGGGTCGGGTAATGAAAAACTGTTTTTT. This sequence encodes CASSLLHSGSGNEKLFF.

This rearrangement joins TRBV4-3 to TRBJ1-2; tentatively, D is TRBD1 (5 bases). The CDR3 covers 15 residues. Trimming stripped 0 bases from V and 4 bases from J, with 12 bases between. The germline CDR1 and CDR2 sequences are LGHNA and YSLEER. DNA for the CDR3: TGCGCCAGCAGCCAAGACTACGCAGGGACCTATGGCTACACCTTC. Protein: CASSQDYAGTYGYTF.

This clonotype was picked up many times. V and J are TRBV7-4 and TRBJ1-1; the D is unclear. The germline V gene encodes CDR1 SGHVT and CDR2 SQSDAQ. V lost 2 bases to trimming and J lost 0 bases, with 10 bases between them. The CDR3 runs 15 residues. The CDR3: CASSLFWRVNTEAFF. CDR3 sequence (DNA): TGTGCCAGCAGCTTATTCTGGCGGGTGAACACTGAAGCTTTCTTT.

The rearrangement uses TRBV20-1 and TRBJ2-3, with 7 nucleotides matching TRBD2. The ends lost 4 bases at V and 4 bases at J; junction bases unmatched: 2. This CDR3 has 12 amino acids. CDR1 is DFQATT and CDR2 is SNEGSKA in the germline V gene (reference sequence). The CDR3 DNA sequence: TGCAGTGCTATGGGGGGGTCAGATACGCAGTATTTT. Protein product: CSAMGGSDTQYF.

V gene TRBV7-4 combines with J gene TRBJ2-7, with D unclear. V dropped 8 bases and J dropped 2 bases, with 10 bases sitting between them. The CDR3 loop spans 12 amino acids. Germline-derived CDR1 and CDR2 are SGHVT and SQSDAQ. The DNA for the CDR3 is TGTGCCAGCGGCCAAAGTCCCTACGAGCAGTACTTC. Encoded protein: CASGQSPYEQYF.

The chain links TRBV6-1 to TRBJ2-1; 16 positions match TRBD2. V lost 6 bases, J lost 12 bases, and 5 bases stayed unmatched. Germline CDR1 MNHNS, CDR2 SASEGT. The CDR3 sequence is 14 residues long. The DNA of the CDR3 is TGTGCCAGCAGCCCGGGACTAGCGGGGGGGCCGCAGTTCTTC. It is translated as CASSPGLAGGPQFF.

The chain uses TRBV2 and TRBJ1-1, with 10 bases lining up with TRBD1. This CDR3 is built from 13 residues. Germline CDR1 and CDR2: SNHLY and FYNNEI. V gave up 11 bases and J gave up 3 bases; unmatched junction bases: 6. The CDR3 here is CASEGQGYTEAFF. CDR3 coding DNA: TGTGCCTCCGAGGGACAGGGGTACACTGAAGCTTTCTTT.

In this sample, this clonotype turned up once. A much larger clone is a single base away; this may be a read error. V usage is TRBV7-2 and J usage is TRBJ2-1; D gene unclear. The CDR3 totals 15 residues. Germline V gene data show CDR1 as SGHTA and CDR2 as FQGNSA. DNA for the CDR3: TGTGCCAGCAGCTTAGCGGCAACCAGGTACAATGAGCCGTTCTTC. This translates into CASSLAATRYNEPFF.

V usage is TRBV19 and J usage is TRBJ2-7; 8 positions match TRBD1. Trimming took 6 bases from V and 5 from J; bases not matched to a gene: 6. Germline loops: CDR1 LNHDA, CDR2 SQIVND (reference sequence). The CDR3 extends over 13 amino acids. CDR3 DNA sequence: TGTGCCAGTAGGCGACAGGGGTTCGACGAGCAGTACTTC. This sequence encodes CASRRQGFDEQYF.

Comment on this clonotype: A junction boundary mismatches the germline segment, possibly from a read error. The chain couples TRBV29-1 to TRBJ2-1; the match to TRBD2 covers 10 bases. This CDR3 has 11 amino acids. Germline assignment: CDR1 SQVTM and CDR2 ANQGSEA. CDR3 nucleotide sequence: TGCAGCGTTGACTCTAGCGGGAGCGAGGTCTTC. This encodes CSVDSSGSEVF.

This clonotype was picked up a small number of times. The gene calls are TRBV7-2 and TRBJ2-7; D is unclear. CDR1 and CDR2 (germline): SGHTA, FQGNSA. This CDR3 is 13 amino acids long. The ends were cut back, 5 bases at V and 7 bases at J, with 15 bases in the middle. This CDR3 reads CASSEPRTAEQYF. The CDR3 coding sequence is TGTGCCAGCAGCGAACCCAGGACCGCTGAGCAGTACTTC.

J is TRBJ1-5 and V is TRBV5-1, with a possible D match to TRBD1 (5 bases). V was trimmed by 0 bases and J by 0 bases, leaving 13 bases between them. CDR3 length: 17 residues. Germline V gene data show CDR1 as SGHRS and CDR2 as YFSETQ. The CDR3 coding sequence is TGCGCCAGCAGCTTGGCCTTAAGACAGAATAGCAATCAGCCCCAGCATTTT. This gives the protein CASSLALRQNSNQPQHF.

This clonotype was seen more than once but under ten times. CDR3 sequence reads: CASSLYSDRDTEAFF. In DNA, the CDR3 is TGTGCCAGCAGCTTATATTCAGATCGGGACACTGAAGCTTTCTTT. The genes are TRBV7-6 and TRBJ1-1, with D unclear. The CDR3 covers 15 residues. Germline V gene sequence: CDR1 SGHVS, CDR2 FNYEAQ. The V and J ends lost 2 bases and 3 bases respectively, with 13 bases between them.

This rearrangement joins TRBV2 to TRBJ2-5; the D gene is possibly TRBD1 (5 bases). The length of the CDR3 is 13 residues. Germline-derived CDR1 and CDR2 are SNHLY and FYNNEI. V was cut by 4 bases and J by 3 bases, with 9 bases left in between. Here the CDR3 reads CASSARGKETQYF. The CDR3, as DNA: TGTGCCAGCAGTGCTAGGGGTAAAGAGACCCAGTACTTC.

This clonotype was found a few times. The V gene is TRBV4-1, the J gene TRBJ2-7, with TRBD1 identical over 7 bases. Trimming at V came to 3 bases and at J to 2 bases, leaving 7 bases not matched to a gene. There are 15 residues in the CDR3. Germline CDR1 and CDR2: MGHRA and YSYEKL. The CDR3 region is CASSHRQGTAYEQYF. CDR3 bases: TGCGCCAGCAGCCATAGACAGGGTACCGCCTACGAGCAGTACTTC.

The chain links TRBV19 to TRBJ2-6; TRBD2 aligns across 9 bases. Germline V CDR1 and CDR2: LNHDA, SQIVND (reference sequence). V shed 7 bases, J shed 1 base, and the junction held 5 bases outside the gene matches. The CDR3 is 16 amino acids. CDR3 amino acids: CASTQTSGSGANVLTF. Written as DNA, the CDR3 is TGTGCCAGTACCCAGACTAGCGGATCTGGGGCCAACGTCCTGACTTTC.

The rearrangement joins TRBV19 to TRBJ2-7, with D hard to call. The CDR3 is 14 amino acids. The V end lost 8 bases, the J end lost 2 bases, and 16 bases lay between the germline ends. CDR1 and CDR2 from the germline V gene are LNHDA and SQIVND (reference sequence). Here the CDR3 DNA reads TGTGCCAGTGCTATCATCGACGGACCCTACGAGCAGTACTTC. It translates to CASAIIDGPYEQYF.

Notes on this clonotype: The CDR3 does not close with the conserved phenylalanine or tryptophan, likely indicating a read error. Here the CDR3 reads CASSSSFGQEDTGELFL. In DNA form, the CDR3 reads TGTGCCAGCAGCTCCTCCTTCGGACAAGAGGACACCGGGGAGCTGTTTTTG. The chain recombines TRBV7-9 with TRBJ2-2; possibly TRBD1 for D (5 bases). The CDR3 has 17 residues. Germline V gene sequence: CDR1 SEHNR, CDR2 FQNEAQ (reference sequence). The V end lost 4 bases, the J end lost 3 bases, and 18 bases lay between the germline ends.

The J gene is TRBJ2-1, the V gene TRBV5-1; D unclear. This CDR3 is 14 amino acids long. The V gene lost 5 bases and the J gene lost 8 bases, with 17 bases spanning the gap. Germline loops: CDR1 SGHRS, CDR2 YFSETQ. CDR3 residues: CASSVGDRADEQFF. CDR3 DNA: TGCGCCAGCAGTGTAGGAGATCGGGCGGATGAGCAGTTCTTC.

This clonotype was observed a few times. The V call is TRBV7-2, the J call TRBJ2-7; 10 nucleotides agree with TRBD2. The ends lost 4 bases at V and 3 bases at J; junction bases unmatched: 6. CDR1 SGHTA and CDR2 FQGNSA come from the germline V gene. The CDR3 spans 15 residues. The CDR3 sequence is CASSSPRTSGYEQYF. The CDR3 DNA is TGTGCCAGCAGCTCCCCCAGGACTAGCGGCTACGAGCAGTACTTC.

The V call is TRBV6-6, the J call TRBJ1-2, with 7 bases that match TRBD1. Germline V gene lookup returns CDR1 MNHNY and CDR2 SVGAGI (reference sequence). CDR3 length: 15 residues. With V trimmed by 4 bases and J by 2 bases, 7 bases remained unmatched. CDR3 protein: CASSLPGQPNYGYTF. In DNA, the CDR3 is TGTGCCAGCAGTTTGCCGGGACAGCCAAACTATGGCTACACCTTC.

V and J are TRBV6-6 and TRBJ1-1, with D perhaps matching TRBD1 (6 bases). The CDR3 is made up of 14 amino acids. Germline V CDR1 and CDR2: MNHNY, SVGAGI (reference sequence). Trimming removed 6 bases from V and 4 bases from J, with 15 bases in between. The CDR3 nucleotides are TGTGCCAGCAGCCTCACCACAGGGCTCACTGAAGCTTTCTTT. Its translation is CASSLTTGLTEAFF.

This clonotype was observed a few times. V usage is TRBV7-2 and J usage is TRBJ1-5, with D unclear. Germline CDR1 and CDR2: SGHTA and FQGNSA. The CDR3 length is 12 residues. The ends were cut back, 5 bases at V and 9 bases at J, with 11 bases in the middle. CDR3 coding DNA: TGTGCCAGCAGCCTCCTAGCTGGGCCCCAGCATTTT. It translates to CASSLLAGPQHF.

This clonotype was observed a handful of times. The chain has TRBV5-1 and TRBJ2-1; 8 bases map to TRBD2. Germline CDR1 SGHRS, CDR2 YFSETQ. This CDR3 has 14 amino acids. J was trimmed by 6 bases and V by 0 bases; bases with no gene match: 2. The CDR3 loop reads CASSLVAGSNEQFF. The CDR3 DNA reads TGCGCCAGCAGCTTGGTAGCGGGGAGCAATGAGCAGTTCTTC.

A single count supports this clonotype. The chain combines TRBV24-1 with TRBJ2-3; 7 nucleotides align to TRBD2. Germline V gene sequence: CDR1 KGHDR, CDR2 SFDVKD. There are 16 residues in the CDR3. With 1 base clipped from V and 0 bases from J, the junction kept 3 bases outside the gene matches. CDR3 coding DNA: TGTGCCACCAGTGATTTTGTGCGGGGGAGCACAGATACGCAGTATTTT. Protein sequence: CATSDFVRGSTDTQYF.

The chain carries TRBV2 and TRBJ2-2, with D tentatively TRBD2 (6 bases). The V end lost 6 bases, the J end lost 10 bases, and 12 bases lay between the germline ends. Looked up from germline, CDR1 is SNHLY and CDR2 is FYNNEI. CDR3 length equals 12 residues. The CDR3 here is CASSPGTSELFF. Written as DNA, the CDR3 is TGTGCCAGCAGCCCCGGGACTTCGGAGCTGTTTTTT.